This T cell receptor beta chain was found in a study of OX40 agonist ivuxolimab in advanced cancers. Turning to the study itself: The patients received ivuxolimab by intravenous route every 2 weeks at 0.01 to 10 mg/kg. Three dose-escalation patients had partial responses: one with hepatocellular carcinoma and two with cutaneous melanoma.

The protocol was immunoSEQ multiplex PCR, while the TCRdb copy is restricted to in-frame clones and leaves out a portion. There are some 22,000 clones in the sample; approximately 89% occur only once, and about 16% lies in the top ten. Patients were ineligible given autoimmune disease history or systemic immunosuppression. As regards this clone: The antigen remains undetermined.

The study's findings and limits: Clonal expansion was seen in CD4+ and CD8+ blood T cells by week 6 at 0.1 to 3.0 mg/kg.

Losses at the gene ends were 8 bases for V and 0 bases for J; bases not matched to a gene: 12. From germline, CDR1 is ENHRY and CDR2 SYGVKD. The CDR3 runs 16 residues. The sequencing here drew on CD4+ or CD8+ T cells sorted from blood, taken in a trial of the OX40 agonist ivuxolimab. The receptor comes from an adult with an advanced solid tumor such as melanoma, head and neck, liver or kidney cancer. V is TRBV10-3 and J is TRBJ1-2; 7 nucleotides align to TRBD1. CDR3 sequence reads: CAIRAQEGTANYGYTF. The CDR3 DNA follows: TGTGCCATCCGGGCGCAGGAGGGGACAGCTAACTATGGCTACACCTTC.